Given below is one T cell receptor (beta chain) in context. There is no known antigen for this receptor. Nothing much larger sits one base from this clone, and base qualities are not available. This record comes from a study of shared clonotypes between healthy human individuals (dated by TCRdb to the early 2020s). Turning to the overall study: The cohort comprised a couple of women and three men aged 18 to 49 years. For each donor, CD4 naive and CD4 memory were each given three plates, CD8 naive was given two plates, and CD8 memory was given one plate. To estimate repertoire size and how much clonotypes are shared between individuals, the study performed deep sequencing of blood TCR repertoires from roughly five healthy adults. Different laboratories and diverse techniques were used to prepare libraries and sequence TCR repertoires, to increase sequencing depth and limit assay-specific biases. Each donor's leukapheresis produced roughly between about 0.8 and 8.9 billion PBMCs.

Using the deep immunoSEQ assay, multiplex PCR amplified TCR CDR3 regions from genomic DNA. Genomic DNA extracted from each cell subset was distributed evenly over all wells of several immunoSEQ 96-well plates, and each plate served as one replicate. For sorted subsets, each replicate PCR was loaded with roughly 200 ng genomic DNA, equivalent to 25,000 to 30,000 T cell genomes. Purified libraries were measured with a Qubit 3.0 fluorometer, size-checked on a Bioanalyzer 2100, and measured again with the KAPA Library Quantification kit. A separate single-read 150-cycle Illumina NextSeq 550 flow cell was used to sequence each immunoSEQ 96-well plate. The study's own analysis went as follows. Because the immunoSEQ output included only junctional sequences and no quality scores, the filtering could not be the same as the filtering used for full-length reads. To assign V/J genes and CDR3, sequences were annotated using PyIR, a Python wrapper for IgBLAST v1.9, with IMGT germline references. Any read was removed if the V/J assignment was weak (E-value above 1e-6), the CDR3 was missing, or the read contained stop codons, out-of-frame junctions, or ambiguous translated residues. A V3J clonotype was defined by an identical inferred V gene, J gene, and CDR3 amino acid sequence. Percentage overlap between repertoires was computed as shared unique clonotypes divided by the size of the smaller repertoire. Richness of each repertoire was evaluated using RTK rarefaction, the Chao1 estimator, and Recon v2.1 estimates of unobserved clonotypes. OLGA was used to compute generation probabilities for all TCRbeta clonotypes that the gDNA method yielded from a few donors. The table was pulled from immuneACCESS by TCRdb, which kept in-frame rearrangements only. Such tables lose some clones; where checked, under half of the loss comes from unresolved V genes, and the rest has no known cause. Clone size and V and J calls were adopted from that table, with D and trimming inferred from the DNA. Here the sample has roughly 2 million clones; 95% occur a single time. Clones ranked in the top ten supply roughly 0.13% of the sample.

V is shortened by 5 bases, J by 9 bases, and the region joining them spans 11 bases. Counted from cysteine to phenylalanine, this CDR3 has 12 amino acids. Here the CDR3 DNA is all that survives: 36 bases in frame from base 1. The germline V gene provides CDR1 SNHLY and CDR2 FYNNEI. The donors were healthy, HIV-negative adults with no recently reported acute infections or vaccinations. Only Caucasian adults living in Nashville, Tennessee, USA were represented among the donors. CD4+ T cells were enriched by magnetic negative selection; naive cells were then positively selected on CD45RA, and the negative fraction formed the memory subset. After blood collection by leukapheresis, PBMCs were isolated using Ficoll-Histopaque density gradient centrifugation and then cryopreserved in the vapor phase of liquid nitrogen. Analytical flow cytometry was used to check the purity and quantity of each magnetically sorted T cell population. From each sorted fraction, genomic DNA was isolated and quantified by UV absorbance on a Nanodrop 2000c.

Broader findings and caveats from the paper: Clonotypes shared by all four sorted-subset donors showed higher generation probabilities than non-shared clonotypes. Based on pairwise subsampling, the degree of clonotype sharing among donors was expected to be affected by sequencing depth. Sampling was restricted to blood, and TCR repertoires in tissue are likely to differ from TCR repertoires in blood. Even with the large sequencing depth, rarefaction of the sorted-subset datasets indicated that sequencing was incomplete. Naive subsets generally had larger estimated clonotype richness than memory subsets did. Sharing across a few donors was observed for 4.5% to 6.5% of naive CD4, 3% to 3.5% of naive CD8, 2% to 2.5% of memory CD4, and around 0.42% of memory CD8 clonotypes. Because the study included a small number of donors, the genetic and exposure-history diversity represented was limited.

The rearranged chain carries TRBV2 and TRBJ2-4; the D gene is perhaps TRBD2, from 5 matching bases. Material: naive CD4+ T cells sorted from blood. In the paper's terms, the cell subset or site label means: CD45RA+ positively selected. The sequence came from a man between 18 and 29 years old in good health. Read as DNA, the sequence is TGTGCCAGCAGTTCTCCTGGAGGCATTCAGTACTTC. Its protein reads: CASSSPGGIQYF.